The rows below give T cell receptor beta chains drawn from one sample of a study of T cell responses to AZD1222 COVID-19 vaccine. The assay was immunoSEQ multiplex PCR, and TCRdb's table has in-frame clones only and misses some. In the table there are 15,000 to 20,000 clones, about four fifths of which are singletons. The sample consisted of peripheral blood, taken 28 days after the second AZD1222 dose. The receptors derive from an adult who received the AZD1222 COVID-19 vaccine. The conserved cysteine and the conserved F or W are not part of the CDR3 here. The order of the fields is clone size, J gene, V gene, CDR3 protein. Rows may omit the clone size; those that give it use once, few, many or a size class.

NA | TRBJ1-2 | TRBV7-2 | ASSLGPGQHNYGYT
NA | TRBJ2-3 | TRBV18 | ASSRETQGGPGTQY
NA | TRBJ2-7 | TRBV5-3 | ARSSRDRRGQASNEQY
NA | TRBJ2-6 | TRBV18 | ASSPPGGDSSGANVLT
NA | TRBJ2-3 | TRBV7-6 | ASSLMEGTDTQY
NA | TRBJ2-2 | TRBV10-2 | ASSAARNTGELF
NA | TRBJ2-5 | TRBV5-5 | ASSVRNRGETQY
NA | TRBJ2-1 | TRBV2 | ASSEAGRGDEQF
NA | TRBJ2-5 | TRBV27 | ASKGGRKETQY
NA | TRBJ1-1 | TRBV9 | ASSAREGFEAF
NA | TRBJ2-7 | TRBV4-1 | ASSQEALAGLTYEQY
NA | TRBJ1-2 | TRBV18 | ASSPGTGYGYT
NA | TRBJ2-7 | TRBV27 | ASSLRRGFVYEQY
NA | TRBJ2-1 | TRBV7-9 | ASSDIAGGNGEQF
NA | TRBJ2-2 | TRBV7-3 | ASSSTRGELF
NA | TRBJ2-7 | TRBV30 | AWSGPRRDRGPQTSYEQY
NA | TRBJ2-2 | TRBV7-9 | ASSLVGGTNTGELF
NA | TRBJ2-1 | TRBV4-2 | ASSQDYHSGVSGLTDEQF
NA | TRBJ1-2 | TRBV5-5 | ASSLNDRDSLHGYT
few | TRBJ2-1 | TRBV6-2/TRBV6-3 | ASSPQGGRSSSYNEQF
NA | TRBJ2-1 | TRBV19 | ASRVSAGGAYNEQF
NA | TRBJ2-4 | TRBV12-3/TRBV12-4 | ASSSPGADIQY
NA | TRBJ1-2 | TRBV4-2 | ASSQDQNRNYGYT
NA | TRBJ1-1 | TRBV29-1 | SARPRPEAF
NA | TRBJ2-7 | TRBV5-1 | ASSEDRQYEQY
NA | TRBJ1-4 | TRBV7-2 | ASNVGGINEKLF
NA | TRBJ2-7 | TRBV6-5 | ASSFAGLSYEQY
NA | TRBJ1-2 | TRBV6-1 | ASSPGEFDGYT
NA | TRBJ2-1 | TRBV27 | ASSFTSGGAQQF
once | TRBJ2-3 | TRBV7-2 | ASSLAKGGPRDTQY
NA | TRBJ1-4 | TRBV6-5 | ASTSPGGEKLF
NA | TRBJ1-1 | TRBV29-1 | SVARAADTEAF
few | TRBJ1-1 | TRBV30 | AWSAHQGTEAF
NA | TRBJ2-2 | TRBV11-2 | ASSSPGGNTGELF
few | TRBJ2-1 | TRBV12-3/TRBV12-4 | ASSHYNEQF
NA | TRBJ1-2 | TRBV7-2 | ASSLRGTPTNYGYT
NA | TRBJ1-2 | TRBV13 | ASSLFPGPRPRGYT
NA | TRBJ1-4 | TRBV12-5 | ASARLGTSNEKLF
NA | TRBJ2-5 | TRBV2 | ASSAGEQETQY
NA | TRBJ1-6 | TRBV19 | ASSIAADYNSPLH
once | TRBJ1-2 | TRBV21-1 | ASSRADPDRGNA
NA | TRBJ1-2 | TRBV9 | ASSPDRNYGYT
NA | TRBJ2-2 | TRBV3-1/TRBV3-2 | ASSQDRGSGRRTGELF
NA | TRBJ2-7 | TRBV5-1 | ASATGANSYEQY
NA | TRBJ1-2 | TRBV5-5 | ASSLSRERYGYT